Each of the 30 T cell receptor beta chains below was sequenced from the same sample in a study of blood T cell repertoires in COVID-19. Only in-frame clones appear in the TCRdb table, and some are missing; sequencing was by immunoSEQ multiplex PCR. This repertoire shows about 340,000 clones, roughly 90% found once; its top ten account for about a fifth. Sequencing was performed on PBMCs or T cells enriched from blood (not recorded which). These receptors all stem from a woman aged 30 to 39 who had recovered from COVID-19.

This clone has only one observation. This sequence joins TRBV15 and TRBJ2-1; no reliable D call. Trimming cost V 0 bases and J 1 base, with 7 bases left between them. CDR1 LNHNV and CDR2 YYDKDF come from the germline V gene (reference sequence). CDR3 length: 15 amino acids. The CDR3 bases are TGTGCCACCAGCAGAGATGTCGGGTCCTACAATGAGCAGTTCTTC. Translated: CATSRDVGSYNEQFF.

This clone was detected once. V usage is TRBV21-1 and J usage is TRBJ2-2; the table calls TRBD2, which could not be checked here. TRBV21-1 is termed a pseudogene. This CDR3 spans 15 amino acids. CDR3 DNA sequence: TGTGCCGCAGTGGCGGAACGGGAGGACACCGGGGAGCTGTTTTTT. It specifies CAAVAEREDTGELFF.

This clone occurred once. The chain has TRBV7-9 and TRBJ2-3; 8 bases fit TRBD2. The CDR3 contains 20 residues. The germline gives CDR1 SEHNR, CDR2 FQNEAQ (reference sequence). The trim removed 5 bases at V and 4 bases at J, leaving 23 bases unmatched. CDR3 sequence: CASSKLRSSGLPTASDTQYF. The CDR3 coding sequence is TGTGCCAGCAGCAAACTCCGGTCTAGCGGGCTCCCTACAGCGTCAGATACGCAGTATTTT.

This clone was counted once. The chain has TRBV7-2 and TRBJ1-2, with D hard to call. The CDR3 extends over 15 amino acids. CDR1 and CDR2 from the germline V gene are SGHTA and FQGNSA. V gave up 0 bases and J gave up 0 bases, with 8 bases separating them. DNA of the CDR3: TGTGCCAGCAGCTTAGCCAGGCAAGCTAACTATGGCTACACCTTC. Its protein product is CASSLARQANYGYTF.

This chain links TRBV7-9 with TRBJ2-2, with TRBD2 matching 8 bases. The V gene's germline CDR1 is SEHNR and CDR2 FQNEAQ (reference sequence). The CDR3 runs 15 residues. J gave up 7 bases and V 9 bases, and 13 bases lay outside the gene matches. The CDR3 here is CARTTAGAPGGELFF. The CDR3 coding sequence is TGTGCCAGAACCACAGCGGGGGCCCCTGGCGGGGAGCTGTTTTTT.

This chain joins TRBV7-9 and TRBJ2-3, with 15 bases fitting TRBD2. This CDR3 is built from 16 residues. Germline values: CDR1 SEHNR, CDR2 FQNEAQ (reference sequence). V shed 5 bases, J shed 4 bases, and the junction held 4 bases outside the gene matches. The chain's CDR3 is CASSPWTSGRADTQYF. As DNA, the CDR3 is TGTGCCAGCAGCCCCTGGACTAGCGGGAGGGCAGATACGCAGTATTTT.

Only one count was recorded for this clone. The chain combines TRBV4-1 with TRBJ2-5; possibly TRBD2 for D (5 bases). Trimming pared 1 base from V and 0 bases from J, leaving 12 bases between. The CDR3 spans 16 residues. Germline-derived CDR1 and CDR2 are MGHRA and YSYEKL. The DNA of the CDR3 is TGCGCCAGCAGCCAAGGACACACGGGGTACCAAGAGACCCAGTACTTC. It specifies CASSQGHTGYQETQYF.

The chain has TRBV9 and TRBJ2-7; 9 bases match TRBD2. Germline V CDR1 and CDR2: SGDLS, YYNGEE. The junction had 2 bases not matched to a gene; V was cut back by 2 bases and J by 5 bases. The CDR3 spans 13 residues. CDR3 DNA sequence: TGTGCCAGCAGCGTTGCTAGCGGGAACGAGCAGTACTTC. Amino acids: CASSVASGNEQYF.

The chain is built from TRBV27 and TRBJ1-6; D unclear. The CDR3 loop spans 16 amino acids. Trimming pared 3 bases from V and 4 bases from J, leaving 13 bases between. Germline values: CDR1 MNHEY, CDR2 SMNVEV (reference sequence). The CDR3: CASSLVAGGYNSPLHF. CDR3 nucleotides: TGTGCCAGCAGTTTGGTTGCGGGAGGATATAATTCACCCCTCCACTTT.

The genes are TRBV28 and TRBJ1-6; no firm D call. V lost 3 bases to trimming and J lost 6 bases, with 9 bases between them. Germline V gives CDR1 MDHEN, CDR2 SYDVKM. The CDR3 is 14 residues long. The chain's CDR3 is CASSLGGSNSPLHF. CDR3 sequence (DNA): TGTGCCAGCAGTTTGGGAGGGTCTAATTCACCCCTCCACTTT.

V gene TRBV7-9 combines with J gene TRBJ2-3, with 10 bases identical to TRBD2. The length of the CDR3 is 17 residues. The trim removed 0 bases at V and 4 bases at J, leaving 7 bases unmatched. Germline V lookup: CDR1 SEHNR, CDR2 FQNEAQ (reference sequence). CDR3 loop: CASSLAWGLAGADTQYF. CDR3 nucleotides: TGTGCCAGCAGCTTAGCTTGGGGGCTAGCGGGAGCAGATACGCAGTATTTT.

The chain combines TRBV30 with TRBJ2-5, with D possibly matching TRBD2 (5 bases). This CDR3 comprises 14 residues. The germline CDR1 and CDR2 sequences are GTSNPN and SVGIG (reference sequence). Trimming took off 5 bases at V and 0 bases at J, with 13 bases between the two ends. The DNA for the CDR3 is TGTGCCTGGTTGGGTCGGGGTCACCAAGAGACCCAGTACTTC. Translation gives CAWLGRGHQETQYF.

The chain joins TRBV10-3 to TRBJ2-7; 12 nucleotides agree with TRBD2. Looked up from germline, CDR1 is ENHRY and CDR2 is SYGVKD. V lost 5 bases and J lost 5; bases outside the gene matches: 4. This CDR3 spans 14 amino acids. CDR3 sequence reads: CAISLTSGSDEQYF. DNA for the CDR3: TGTGCCATCAGTTTGACTAGCGGGAGTGACGAGCAGTACTTC.

The rearrangement links TRBV4-2 to TRBJ1-6; D is undetermined. The CDR3 is 19 residues long. Germline CDR1 LGHNA, CDR2 YNFKEQ. The V end lost 3 bases, the J end lost 9 bases, and 27 bases lay between the germline ends. The CDR3 DNA is TGTGCCAGCAGCCAGGAGTGGGGTCGGGGATTGCCATGGAGTTCACCCCTCCACTTT. It translates to CASSQEWGRGLPWSSPLHF.

This chain links TRBV28 with TRBJ2-5; 10 bases align to TRBD2. V shed 1 base and J 4 bases; nucleotides not matched to a gene: 12. This CDR3 has 18 amino acids. Germline values: CDR1 MDHEN, CDR2 SYDVKM. CDR3 protein: CASSLLQGSSGSRETQYF. In DNA, the CDR3 is TGTGCCAGCAGTTTATTGCAGGGATCTAGCGGGAGTAGAGAGACCCAGTACTTC.

The chain combines TRBV7-2 with TRBJ2-1; no reliable D call. V was shortened by 3 bases and J by 4 bases, with 7 bases between the two germline ends. From germline, CDR1 is SGHTA and CDR2 FQGNSA. This CDR3 comprises 13 residues. In DNA, the CDR3 is TGTGCCAGCAGCTTCGTCAGTTACAATGAGCAGTTCTTC. Its protein is CASSFVSYNEQFF.

This chain links TRBV9 with TRBJ2-6; 10 nucleotides agree with TRBD1. The length of the CDR3 is 19 residues. Germline CDR1 and CDR2: SGDLS and YYNGEE. V shed 4 bases and J 0 bases; nucleotides not matched to a gene: 10. The CDR3 DNA sequence: TGTGCCAGCAGCCGCCCCCGGGACAGGGGTAGCTCTGGGGCCAACGTCCTGACTTTC. Translated, it gives CASSRPRDRGSSGANVLTF.

The chain combines TRBV4-3 with TRBJ1-6; 10 bases are a match to TRBD1. V gave up 0 bases and J gave up 13 bases; unmatched junction bases: 6. The CDR3 extends over 15 amino acids. The germline V gene encodes CDR1 LGHNA and CDR2 YSLEER. The CDR3 DNA reads TGCGCCAGCAGCCAAGACGGACAGGGGGACTGGCCCCTCCACTTT. Translation: CASSQDGQGDWPLHF.

The chain is built from TRBV13 and TRBJ2-7; a possible D gene is TRBD1 (5 bases). Germline loops: CDR1 PRHDT, CDR2 FYEKMQ (reference sequence). CDR3 size: 12 residues. V lost 5 bases to trimming and J lost 3 bases, with 8 bases between them. CDR3 sequence: CASSRDSYEQYF. CDR3 in DNA: TGTGCCAGCAGCCGAGACAGCTACGAGCAGTACTTC.

The chain employs TRBV7-2 and TRBJ2-3; D may be TRBD1 (6 bases). Germline lookup yields CDR1 SGHTA and CDR2 FQGNSA. The V and J ends lost 5 bases and 3 bases respectively, with 21 bases between them. The CDR3 is 17 amino acids. CDR3 DNA: TGTGCCAGCAGCGCCCTATACAGGGTGAACAGAACAGATACGCAGTATTTT. This gives the protein CASSALYRVNRTDTQYF. The full variable domain, rest sourced from reference TRBV7-2 and TRBJ2-3, is GAGVSQSPSNKVTEKGKDVELRCDPISGHTALYWYRQSLGQGLEFLIYFQGNSAPDKSGLPSDRFSAERTGGSVSTLTIQRTQQEDSAVYLCASSALYRVNRTDTQYFGPGTRLTVL.

This sequence joins TRBV9 and TRBJ1-6, with 7 bases aligning to TRBD1. The CDR3 has 14 residues. The V gene's germline CDR1 is SGDLS and CDR2 YYNGEE. The ends lost 4 bases at V and 5 bases at J; junction bases unmatched: 3. The CDR3, as DNA: TGTGCCAGCAGCCTTACAGGGGATAATTCACCCCTCCACTTT. This translates into CASSLTGDNSPLHF.

The chain employs TRBV7-2 and TRBJ1-2; D gene uncertain. The germline CDR1 and CDR2 sequences are SGHTA and FQGNSA. This CDR3 comprises 13 residues. Trimming removed 3 bases at V and 3 bases at J, with 8 bases between. The CDR3 loop is CASSFLADYGYTF. The CDR3 DNA reads as TGTGCCAGCAGCTTTCTGGCGGACTATGGCTACACCTTC. Based on the CDR3 plus reference TRBV7-2 and TRBJ1-2, the full variable domain is GAGVSQSPSNKVTEKGKDVELRCDPISGHTALYWYRQSLGQGLEFLIYFQGNSAPDKSGLPSDRFSAERTGGSVSTLTIQRTQQEDSAVYLCASSFLADYGYTFGSGTRLTVV.

A remark on this clone: This is likely a read error, given that the CDR3 carries no conserved phenylalanine or tryptophan at its end. The DNA is omitted, as the CDR3 cannot be located on it reliably, and the CDR3 follows TCRdb's listing. The genes are TRBV19 and TRBJ2-7; TRBD2 is the table's D call and was not checked against the DNA. Germline lookup yields CDR1 LNHDA and CDR2 SQIVND (reference sequence). The length of the CDR3 is 12 amino acids, counting both ends. CDR3 amino acids: CASSMEGRSLFL.

The chain links TRBV7-2 to TRBJ2-1; possible D gene TRBD1, 6 bases. This CDR3 has 18 amino acids. Looked up from germline, CDR1 is SGHTA and CDR2 is FQGNSA. The germline V and J ends were trimmed by 0 bases and 1 base, with 16 bases remaining between them. Here the CDR3 DNA reads TGTGCCAGCAGCTTAGCAGCCGGGACAACTCCTTCCTACAATGAGCAGTTCTTC. As protein: CASSLAAGTTPSYNEQFF.

This chain uses TRBV9 with TRBJ2-3; 9 bases agree with TRBD2. The CDR3 loop spans 16 amino acids. Germline trimming cut 0 bases from V and 4 bases from J; bases unmatched to any gene: 6. Looked up from germline, CDR1 is SGDLS and CDR2 is YYNGEE. CDR3 protein: CASSVEGGRAPDTQYF. The DNA of the CDR3 is TGTGCCAGCAGCGTAGAGGGCGGGAGGGCCCCAGATACGCAGTATTTT.

This clone was counted once. The rearrangement links TRBV19 to TRBJ1-1; D not resolved. In germline, CDR1 is LNHDA, CDR2 SQIVND (reference sequence). The CDR3 consists of 14 residues. The CDR3 here is CAIIAKGWNTEAFF. CDR3 nucleotide sequence: TGTGCTATTATAGCGAAAGGTTGGAACACTGAAGCTTTCTTT.

The chain employs TRBV2 and TRBJ2-5; 9 bases fit TRBD1. CDR3 size: 15 residues. J lost 5 bases, V lost 6 bases, and 10 bases had no gene match. CDR1 is SNHLY, CDR2 FYNNEI, per germline. CDR3 protein: CASRDRGLGSETQYF. In DNA form, the CDR3 reads TGTGCCAGCAGGGACAGGGGTTTAGGATCGGAGACCCAGTACTTC.

The V call is TRBV24-1, the J call TRBJ2-1; TRBD1 aligns across 8 bases. The CDR3 runs 14 residues. Per the germline V gene, CDR1 is KGHDR and CDR2 is SFDVKD. V trimming: 4 bases; J trimming: 12 bases; junction bases outside the gene matches: 10. In DNA, the CDR3 is TGTGCCACCAGTGAAACAGCCCCAGGGGGCATGCAGTTCTTC. Protein: CATSETAPGGMQFF.

The J gene is TRBJ1-1, the V gene TRBV7-9, with D tentatively TRBD1 (6 bases). Germline CDR1 and CDR2: SEHNR and FQNEAQ (reference sequence). V gave up 1 base and J gave up 0 bases, with 15 bases separating them. This CDR3 spans 17 amino acids. The CDR3 DNA reads TGTGCCAGCAGCTTAGGTACAGGGTGGGACCTGAACACTGAAGCTTTCTTT. Translated, it gives CASSLGTGWDLNTEAFF.

The chain carries TRBV7-2 and TRBJ2-7; 7 nucleotides align to TRBD2. CDR3 length: 15 residues. V trimming: 1 base; J trimming: 2 bases; junction bases outside the gene matches: 5. Germline V gene sequence: CDR1 SGHTA, CDR2 FQGNSA. Here the CDR3 reads CASSLGGSEAYEQYF. Here the CDR3 DNA reads TGTGCCAGCAGCTTAGGCGGGAGCGAAGCCTACGAGCAGTACTTC.